This T cell receptor beta chain stems from a study of T cell responses to AZD1222 COVID-19 vaccine (dated by TCRdb to the early 2020s). With respect to the entire study: A total of 240 or so trial participants underwent TCR sequencing, of whom roughly 210 had received two doses of AZD1222 and some 25 had received two doses of the MenACWY control vaccine. Enrollment into the trials was organized by age into subgroups of 18-55, 56-69 and 70-plus years, and those subgroups contained roughly 150, 30 and 60 TCR-sequenced participants, respectively.

What this sample's time point label stands for: baseline before first vaccination. This specimen's treatment or condition label, interpreted: meningococcal conjugate vaccine given as trial control. The vaccinee samples were drawn from two UK trials, COV001 and COV002, one of which was a single-blind randomized controlled phase 2/3 trial testing AZD1222 (ChAdOx1 nCoV-19) in healthy adults. For TCRbeta chain sequencing, PBMC samples from trial participants were taken at day 0 and at day 28 after the second dose. With regard to this clone: Its target antigen remains unknown. No base-level quality is on record; no much larger clone is a single base apart.

Results and caveats for the whole study, not just this receptor: Reportedly, almost half of the unique spike-specific TCRs recognized epitopes lying outside the regions that are mutated in the B.1.351 and B.1.1.7 variants. In the small 56-69-year group, the increase in depth fell short of significance, most likely because of low power. Only a handful of AZD1222 recipients were SARS-CoV-2 seropositive at baseline, limiting conclusions about previously exposed vaccinees. Because no day 14 peak-response samples were available, the repertoires could be characterized only after the peak T cell response. After two AZD1222 doses, both the breadth and the depth of spike-specific TCRs were significantly higher than at day 0 and than in MenACWY recipients. Participants were mostly white British and included more females than males, and it was suggested by the authors that clonal diversity may have been underestimated. The whole spike protein was spanned by vaccine-associated CD4 TCRs, and dominant responses were seen in regions 160-218 and 743-854.

As encoded in the germline V gene, CDR1 is SGHTA while CDR2 is FQGNSA. Measured from the cysteine to the phenylalanine, the CDR3 is 14 residues long. Only the CDR3 region is kept as DNA, spanning 42 bases read in frame from base 1. V trim: 5 bases; J trim: 6 bases; unmatched bases: 9. The CDR3 regions of human TCRbeta chains were analyzed by immunosequencing. In the original analysis: Repertoire TCRs were checked for matches against a reference library of SARS-CoV-2-specific TCRs that had been generated using the MIRA antigen-specificity platform. Breadth was defined as the fraction of unique TCRs that were SARS-CoV-2-associated, and depth was defined as the fraction of total T cells that were SARS-CoV-2-associated. Using the MIRA data, every spike-specific TCR was mapped to the spike region that the TCR reacted to and assigned to either a CD4 or a CD8 class. Log10-transformed breadth and depth values were compared by one-way ANOVA with Sidak's multiple comparisons tests. TCRdb carries this immuneACCESS record with in-frame sequences only. Its versions omit some clonotypes, under half of them owing to an unresolved V gene in the studies checked, with the rest unexplained. V and J calls and clone size are those listed in that table; D and trimming were worked out from the DNA. This sample lists 120,000 or so clones; 75% to 90% were detected once. Around 10% of the sample comes from the top ten.

The V and J segments used are TRBV7-2 and TRBJ1-1; TRBD1 aligns with 7 central bases. The sequences come from peripheral blood, collected on day 0 of MenACWY control vaccination. The TCR was taken from an adult in good health. Here is the DNA: TGTGCCAGCAGCCCCAGACAGGGTGGGGCTGAAGCTTTCTTT. Its protein product is CASSPRQGGAEAFF. With the portions outside the CDR3 filled from the reference TRBV7-2 and TRBJ1-1 genes, the complete variable region becomes GAGVSQSPSNKVTEKGKDVELRCDPISGHTALYWYRQSLGQGLEFLIYFQGNSAPDKSGLPSDRFSAERTGGSVSTLTIQRTQQEDSAVYLCASSPRQGGAEAFFGQGTRLTVV.